One sample yielded the 31 T cell receptor beta chains listed below, sequenced in a study of cytomegalovirus exposure and HLA in healthy donors. The PCR ran on 60 Vbeta and 13 Jbeta primers. Data came from immunoSEQ multiplex PCR; TCRdb stores just in-frame clones and leaves some out. The data show roughly 200,000 clones, with approximately 78% seen just once and roughly 14% held by the top ten. Sequencing was performed on PBMCs. These receptors all stem from a woman younger than 45 in good health and CMV-seropositive.

Only one count was recorded for this clone. The V call is TRBV5-1, the J call TRBJ2-1; 16 nucleotides line up with TRBD2. The CDR3 consists of 16 residues. After removal of 0 bases from V and 14 bases from J, the junction contained 8 bases not matched to a gene. Germline CDR1 and CDR2: SGHRS and YFSETQ. This chain's CDR3 is CASSLDPGLAGGGEFF. CDR3 in DNA: TGCGCCAGCAGCTTGGATCCGGGACTAGCGGGGGGGGGAGAGTTCTTC. Supplemented by reference TRBV5-1 and TRBJ2-1, the full variable domain reads KAGVTQTPRYLIKTRGQQVTLSCSPISGHRSVSWYQQTPGQGLQFLFEYFSETQRNKGNFPGRFSGRQFSNSRSEMNVSTLELGDSALYLCASSLDPGLAGGGEFFGPGTRLTVL.

The chain carries TRBV7-9 and TRBJ2-3; 7 bases align to TRBD2. V gave up 0 bases and J gave up 4 bases; unmatched junction bases: 13. Germline lookup yields CDR1 SEHNR and CDR2 FQNEAQ (reference sequence). This CDR3 is 18 amino acids long. CDR3 sequence: CASSLAKGDYRYPDTQYF. The CDR3, as DNA: TGTGCCAGCAGCTTAGCGAAAGGGGACTACCGATACCCAGATACGCAGTATTTT.

The gene calls are TRBV7-9 and TRBJ2-5, with D perhaps TRBD1 (5 bases). V lost 5 bases and J 2 bases, leaving 15 bases between the germline ends. Germline values: CDR1 SEHNR, CDR2 FQNEAQ (reference sequence). The CDR3 length is 15 residues. The CDR3 here is CASSRQPTSQETQYF. DNA of the CDR3: TGTGCCAGCAGCCGACAGCCCACAAGTCAAGAGACCCAGTACTTC.

This clone was seen just once. This chain uses TRBV27 with TRBJ1-6, with 7 nucleotides matching TRBD1. This CDR3 contains 15 residues. Germline loops: CDR1 MNHEY, CDR2 SMNVEV (reference sequence). Losses at the gene ends were 5 bases for V and 10 bases for J; bases not matched to a gene: 11. The CDR3 DNA reads as TGTGCCAGCAGTGACAGGGCCGGGGGCGGATCACCCCTCCACTTT. Protein sequence: CASSDRAGGGSPLHF.

The chain's CDR3 is CASSVQGATNYGYTF. The CDR3 nucleotides are TGTGCCAGCAGCGTACAGGGGGCAACGAACTATGGCTACACCTTC. The rearrangement uses TRBV9 and TRBJ1-2; 8 nucleotides line up with TRBD1. The V gene end was trimmed by 1 base and the J gene end by 2 bases; junction bases not matched to a gene: 4. From germline, CDR1 is SGDLS and CDR2 YYNGEE. The CDR3 runs to 15 residues.

The rearrangement joins TRBV10-1 to TRBJ2-1, with 10 bases lining up with TRBD1. The length of the CDR3 is 15 residues. J lost 8 bases, V lost 4 bases, and 8 bases had no gene match. CDR1 and CDR2 from the germline V gene are WNHNN and SYGVQD (reference sequence). The CDR3: CASSAGQGDWDEQFF. The CDR3 nucleotides are TGCGCCAGCAGTGCCGGACAGGGGGACTGGGATGAGCAGTTCTTC.

V and J are TRBV28 and TRBJ2-1, with a tentative D call TRBD2 (5 bases). V lost 5 bases and J lost 3, with 20 bases in between. CDR1 is MDHEN, CDR2 SYDVKM, per germline. This CDR3 has 17 residues. The CDR3 nucleotides are TGTGCCAGCAGTCCCCTCGGACTGGGAACTATCTACAATGAGCAGTTCTTC. This translates into CASSPLGLGTIYNEQFF.

V usage is TRBV5-5 and J usage is TRBJ2-5, with 7 bases matching TRBD2. With V trimmed by 5 bases and J by 2 bases, 6 bases remained unmatched. The CDR3 covers 14 residues. Germline CDR1 and CDR2: SGHKS and YYEKEE (reference sequence). CDR3 sequence (DNA): TGTGCCAGCAGAATGGGAGGGGTTCAAGAGACCCAGTACTTC. Translated, it gives CASRMGGVQETQYF.

The chain is built from TRBV19 and TRBJ2-2; D is ambiguous. The V gene lost 5 bases and the J gene lost 2 bases, with 9 bases spanning the gap. The length of the CDR3 is 14 residues. Germline CDR1 and CDR2: LNHDA and SQIVND (reference sequence). The CDR3 nucleotides are TGTGCCAGTAGTCGGTCCACCAACACCGGGGAGCTGTTTTTT. This sequence encodes CASSRSTNTGELFF.

The chain is built from TRBV11-3 and TRBJ2-1, with unresolved D. The V gene lost 5 bases and the J gene lost 7 bases, with 6 bases spanning the gap. Germline V gene sequence: CDR1 SGHNT, CDR2 YENEEA. CDR3 length equals 11 residues. The DNA of the CDR3 is TGTGCCAGCAGCCTCCGGAATGAGCAGTTCTTC. Protein: CASSLRNEQFF. Looking up the rest from reference TRBV11-3 and TRBJ2-1 gives the full variable domain: EAGVVQSPRYKIIEKKQPVAFWCNPISGHNTLYWYLQNLGQGPELLIRYENEEAVDDSQLPKDRFSAERLKGVDSTLKIQPAELGDSAVYLCASSLRNEQFFGPGTRLTVL.

The CDR3 is CASSSLQGRGEQYF. The CDR3 DNA reads as TGTGCCAGCAGCTCGTTACAGGGACGGGGCGAGCAGTACTTC. V usage is TRBV11-2 and J usage is TRBJ2-7; tentatively, D is TRBD1 (6 bases). The germline CDR1 and CDR2 sequences are SGHAT and FQNNGV. V lost 4 bases to trimming and J lost 6 bases, with 16 bases between them. CDR3 length equals 14 residues.

This chain connects TRBV30 to TRBJ1-3; TRBD1 might be the D (6 bases). Germline V gives CDR1 GTSNPN, CDR2 SVGIG (reference sequence). V lost 0 bases and J 5 bases, leaving 11 bases between the germline ends. There are 14 residues in the CDR3. CDR3 sequence (DNA): TGTGCCTGGAGTGTACTGACAGGTCGAAACACCATATATTTT. Amino acid sequence: CAWSVLTGRNTIYF.

The J gene is TRBJ1-6, the V gene TRBV11-2, with TRBD1 matching over 7 bases. The CDR3 has 15 amino acids. Trimming at V came to 1 base and at J to 9 bases, leaving 6 bases not matched to a gene. The germline V gene encodes CDR1 SGHAT and CDR2 FQNNGV. The CDR3: CASSLGGGASSPLHF. The CDR3, as DNA: TGTGCCAGCAGCTTAGGAGGGGGCGCGAGTTCACCCCTCCACTTT.

The J gene is TRBJ2-2, the V gene TRBV27, with D unclear. CDR3 size: 13 residues. The germline gives CDR1 MNHEY, CDR2 SMNVEV (reference sequence). The ends were cut back, 6 bases at V and 6 bases at J, with 11 bases in the middle. CDR3: CASRPRLAGELFF. The CDR3 DNA reads TGTGCCAGCAGGCCCAGGCTTGCCGGGGAGCTGTTTTTT.

CDR3 region: CASSPASGGRYEQYF. CDR3 DNA sequence: TGTGCCAGCAGCCCGGCTAGCGGGGGACGCTACGAGCAGTACTTC. The V gene is TRBV4-2, the J gene TRBJ2-7; 10 positions match TRBD2. V lost 4 bases and J lost 3; bases outside the gene matches: 6. The CDR3 totals 15 residues. Germline CDR1 is LGHNA and CDR2 is YNFKEQ.

The CDR3 region has the DNA TGTGCCAGCTCGAGAGGGGAGGGCTCTGAAGCTTTCTTT. It specifies CASSRGEGSEAFF. The V and J genes are TRBV18 and TRBJ1-1; a possible D gene is TRBD1 (5 bases). Germline CDR1 reads KGHSH; CDR2 reads LQKENI. V was clipped by 6 bases and J by 6 bases, with 14 bases between them. The CDR3 has 13 residues.

This clone was found once. The V call is TRBV11-2, the J call TRBJ1-4; 9 bases fit TRBD1. Germline V gives CDR1 SGHAT, CDR2 FQNNGV. The V and J ends lost 5 bases and 10 bases, in that order; junction bases with no gene match: 8. The CDR3 consists of 14 residues. The DNA of the CDR3 is TGTGCCAGCAGCCGCGCCTTACAGGGGGCAAAACTGTTTTTT. Translated: CASSRALQGAKLFF.

This chain uses TRBV7-9 with TRBJ1-4; D is possibly TRBD1 (5 bases). Trimming removed 3 bases at V and 7 bases at J, with 18 bases between. The CDR3 sequence is 16 residues long. CDR1 is SEHNR and CDR2 is FQNEAQ in the germline V gene (reference sequence). The CDR3 reads CASSLVEGREREKLFF. DNA of the CDR3: TGTGCCAGCAGCTTGGTGGAGGGCAGGGAGCGTGAAAAACTGTTTTTT.

The V call is TRBV10-3, the J call TRBJ1-1, with 9 bases fitting TRBD1. CDR1 ENHRY and CDR2 SYGVKD come from the germline V gene. The V gene end was trimmed by 0 bases and the J gene end by 0 bases; junction bases not matched to a gene: 2. The CDR3 length is 16 residues. Written as DNA, the CDR3 is TGTGCCATCAGTGAGTCGGGACAGGGCATGAACACTGAAGCTTTCTTT. Protein sequence: CAISESGQGMNTEAFF.

This clone occurred a few times. The J gene is TRBJ1-2, the V gene TRBV10-3; 7 bases line up with TRBD1. Germline V lookup: CDR1 ENHRY, CDR2 SYGVKD. The CDR3 is 13 residues long. Trimming took 9 bases from V and 4 from J; bases not matched to a gene: 8. CDR3 in DNA: TGTGCCATGTCAGACAGGGCCCCCTATGGCTACACCTTC. Translation gives CAMSDRAPYGYTF.

The table lists this clone with a count of one. The chain employs TRBV7-3 and TRBJ1-2; 7 positions agree with TRBD1. CDR3 length: 13 residues. The germline V gene encodes CDR1 SGHTA and CDR2 FQGTGA. V was pared by 2 bases and J by 8 bases, with 5 bases of the junction left unmatched. CDR3 nucleotides: TGTGCCAGCAGCTTATTGGCAGGGGGAGGCTACACCTTC. The encoded protein is CASSLLAGGGYTF.

The J gene is TRBJ1-1, the V gene TRBV7-9; 10 nucleotides match TRBD1. V trimming: 5 bases; J trimming: 7 bases; junction bases outside the gene matches: 10. This CDR3 spans 15 amino acids. The V gene's germline CDR1 is SEHNR and CDR2 FQNEAQ (reference sequence). The CDR3 is CASSISTGGVNEAFF. In DNA form, the CDR3 reads TGTGCCAGCAGCATATCGACAGGGGGCGTCAATGAAGCTTTCTTT. Based on the CDR3 plus reference TRBV7-9 and TRBJ1-1, the full variable domain is DTGVSQNPRHKITKRGQNVTFRCDPISEHNRLYWYRQTLGQGPEFLTYFQNEAQLEKSRLLSDRFSAERPKGSFSTLEIQRTEQGDSAMYLCASSISTGGVNEAFFGQGTRLTVV.

The rearrangement links TRBV5-4 to TRBJ1-1; D is perhaps TRBD1 (5 bases). This CDR3 has 16 residues. Trimming shortened V by 4 bases and J by 5 bases, and 21 bases separated the two germline ends. From germline, CDR1 is SGHNT and CDR2 YYREEE (reference sequence). For the CDR3, the DNA is TGTGCCAGCAGCCCCGCTCGGAACGGGGGGTCGACTGAAGCTTTCTTT. Encoded protein: CASSPARNGGSTEAFF. The full variable domain, with the rest looked up from reference TRBV5-4 and TRBJ1-1, is ETGVTQSPTHLIKTRGQQVTLRCSSQSGHNTVSWYQQALGQGPQFIFQYYREEENGRGNFPPRFSGLQFPNYSSELNVNALELDDSALYLCASSPARNGGSTEAFFGQGTRLTVV.

This chain joins TRBV23-1 and TRBJ1-2; 10 bases align to TRBD1. TRBV23-1 is marked as an open reading frame, function uncertain. J was trimmed by 6 bases and V by 8 bases; bases with no gene match: 9. The CDR3 has 14 residues. CDR3 in DNA: TGCGCCAGCTCACAACCGACAGGGGGCAATGGCTACACCTTC. Translated: CASSQPTGGNGYTF.

The chain employs TRBV5-4 and TRBJ1-1; D remains unclear. This CDR3 is built from 11 residues. Germline V gene lookup returns CDR1 SGHNT and CDR2 YYREEE (reference sequence). V lost 4 bases to trimming and J lost 3 bases, with 4 bases between them. CDR3 sequence reads: CASSLDTEAFF. CDR3 sequence (DNA): TGTGCCAGCAGCCTCGACACTGAAGCTTTCTTT.

As regards this clone: Germline and junction disagree at one end, which may indicate a read error. The chain combines TRBV7-7 with TRBJ2-2; no clear D. This CDR3 has 14 amino acids. Germline V gives CDR1 SSHAT, CDR2 FNYEAQ (reference sequence). CDR3 in amino acids: CASSPYSNTGELFF. The CDR3 bases are TGTGCTAGCAGCCCATACTCGAACACCGGGGAGCTGTTTTTT.

The rearrangement links TRBV7-8 to TRBJ1-5; 7 bases are shared with TRBD1. Losses at the gene ends were 5 bases for V and 5 bases for J; bases not matched to a gene: 9. The germline V gene encodes CDR1 SGHVS and CDR2 FQNEAQ. The length of the CDR3 is 15 residues. The CDR3 coding sequence is TGTGCCAGCAGCCGTGACAGGGCTGGGGATCAGCCCCAGCATTTT. Its protein is CASSRDRAGDQPQHF.

The chain employs TRBV27 and TRBJ1-1; 10 bases are shared with TRBD1. Germline-derived CDR1 and CDR2 are MNHEY and SMNVEV (reference sequence). The trim removed 8 bases at V and 6 bases at J, leaving 18 bases unmatched. The CDR3 is 17 residues long. CDR3 loop: CASLLVTGGAYRAEAFF. The CDR3 DNA reads TGTGCCAGCCTGTTAGTGACAGGGGGCGCATATAGGGCTGAAGCTTTCTTT.

The sample holds a few counts of this clone. The chain combines TRBV19 with TRBJ1-1; D is unclear. CDR3 length: 14 residues. V was trimmed by 4 bases and J by 4 bases, leaving 13 bases between them. CDR1 and CDR2 (germline): LNHDA, SQIVND (reference sequence). CDR3 in amino acids: CASSTRDRRTEAFF. The CDR3 DNA follows: TGTGCCAGTAGTACGCGGGATCGGCGCACTGAAGCTTTCTTT.

This rearrangement joins TRBV6-5 to TRBJ1-5; no clear D gene. Trimming pared 0 bases from V and 5 bases from J, leaving 5 bases between. The CDR3 extends over 13 amino acids. The germline gives CDR1 MNHEY, CDR2 SVGAGI. CDR3 bases: TGTGCCAGCAGTTACTCCTCAGATCAGCCCCAGCATTTT. It yields the protein CASSYSSDQPQHF.

The chain uses TRBV5-1 and TRBJ1-1, with D maybe TRBD1 (5 bases). The CDR3 has 16 amino acids. Germline CDR1 is SGHRS and CDR2 is YFSETQ. The ends were cut back, 4 bases at V and 0 bases at J, with 16 bases in the middle. CDR3 in amino acids: CASSPSPGLLNTEAFF. The CDR3 DNA reads TGCGCCAGCAGCCCTAGCCCGGGACTTCTGAACACTGAAGCTTTCTTT.